This T cell receptor beta chain was profiled in a study of tumor-infiltrating lymphocytes in primary liver carcinoma. The CDR3 is 17 amino acids. The germline V and J ends were trimmed by 4 bases and 0 bases, with 14 bases remaining between them. From germline, CDR1 is SGHKS and CDR2 YYEKEE (reference sequence). For each extraction, RNA and DNA were obtained together from approximately 20-30 mg of unsorted bulk tissue. Total RNA (roughly 540 ng) served as template for TCR beta cDNA synthesis primed by a constant-region primer. TCR beta libraries came from three nested multiplex PCR rounds using slightly modified ARM-PCR. The two initial PCR rounds, around 11 cycles each, used TRBV1-TRBV30 forward and C-beta reverse primers. TCRdb re-derived calls from the multiplex PCR reads in MiXCR, one entry per CDR3 protein. The sample consists of 100,000 or so distinct CDR3 sequences, 55% to 80% of them appearing once.

V usage is TRBV5-5 and J usage is TRBJ2-6; D is unresolved. The source of this sequence is a woman aged 55 to 70 with primary liver carcinoma and hepatitis B virus infection. Sequences were obtained from liver tumor tissue from sampling region 2. Subset given: tumor region T2, inferior pole. Written as DNA, the CDR3 is TGTGCCAGCAGCCTGGGCAACCCTAACTCTGGGGCCAACGTCCTGACTTTC. It translates to CASSLGNPNSGANVLTF. Supplemented by reference TRBV5-5 and TRBJ2-6, the full variable domain reads DAGVTQSPTHLIKTRGQQVTLRCSPISGHKSVSWYQQVLGQGPQFIFQYYEKEERGRGNFPDRFSARQFPNYSSELNVNALLLGDSALYLCASSLGNPNSGANVLTFGAGSRLTVL.